These 17 T cell receptor beta chains share one sample of origin, sequenced in a study of blood T cell repertoires in COVID-19. Produced via immunoSEQ multiplex PCR; TCRdb's table is partial and in-frame only. Seen here are under 40,000 clones, approximately 80% observed once, and the top ten hold roughly 15%. What was sequenced was peripheral blood. The receptors stem from a man aged 45 to 65 with active or convalescent COVID-19.

The chain joins TRBV13 to TRBJ2-7, with D perhaps TRBD2 (6 bases). CDR3 size: 15 residues. Germline assignment: CDR1 PRHDT and CDR2 FYEKMQ (reference sequence). The ends were cut back, 0 bases at V and 3 bases at J, with 12 bases in the middle. The CDR3 nucleotides are TGTGCCAGCAGCTTAGGACGGGAGATACGCTACGAGCAGTACTTC. Translating gives CASSLGREIRYEQYF.

This clone was picked up a small number of times. DNA of the CDR3: TGTGCCAGCAGTGAACTCCTTAGCACCGGGGAGCTGTTTTTT. This codes for CASSELLSTGELFF. The chain has TRBV6-1 and TRBJ2-2; D remains unclear. Looked up from germline, CDR1 is MNHNS and CDR2 is SASEGT. Deletions cut 2 bases from V and 4 bases from J, with 8 bases between. The CDR3 is 14 residues long.

This clone appeared a single time. CDR3 amino acids: CSVEQGDHTF. The CDR3, as DNA: TGCAGCGTTGAACAGGGGGATCATACCTTC. The chain carries TRBV29-1 and TRBJ1-2; 7 bases align to TRBD1. CDR1 is SQVTM, CDR2 ANQGSEA, per germline. This CDR3 is built from 10 residues. Unmatched junction bases numbered 5, after V lost 2 bases and J lost 14 bases.

This chain links TRBV7-6 with TRBJ2-5; D remains ambiguous. Trimming shortened V by 5 bases and J by 5 bases, and 12 bases separated the two germline ends. The CDR3 consists of 13 residues. Germline lookup yields CDR1 SGHVS and CDR2 FNYEAQ. Written as DNA, the CDR3 is TGTGCCAGCAGCCCTACCCCCGGGGAGACCCAGTACTTC. It encodes CASSPTPGETQYF.

V gene TRBV7-6 combines with J gene TRBJ2-3; TRBD1 matches at 9 bases. The CDR3 spans 15 residues. With V trimmed by 5 bases and J by 6 bases, 9 bases remained unmatched. Germline V gives CDR1 SGHVS, CDR2 FNYEAQ. Written as DNA, the CDR3 is TGTGCCAGCAGCCAAACAGGGGGCGCGGACGATACGCAGTATTTT. As protein: CASSQTGGADDTQYF.

This clone was recorded only once. The chain uses TRBV7-9 and TRBJ1-1; D is uncertain. V was pared by 5 bases and J by 0 bases, with 10 bases between. CDR1 and CDR2 (germline): SEHNR, FQNEAQ (reference sequence). The CDR3 runs to 14 residues. CDR3 sequence: CASSPDTVNTEAFF. For the CDR3, the DNA is TGTGCCAGCAGCCCCGATACAGTGAACACTGAAGCTTTCTTT.

The genes are TRBV29-1 and TRBJ2-5; TRBD2 aligns across 11 bases. Germline V lookup: CDR1 SQVTM, CDR2 ANQGSEA. Unmatched junction bases numbered 9, after V lost 4 bases and J lost 5 bases. There are 15 residues in the CDR3. CDR3 DNA: TGCAGCGTTGCAGATTTAGCGGGGGGGCGGGAGACCCAGTACTTC. Amino acids: CSVADLAGGRETQYF.

This chain joins TRBV5-1 and TRBJ1-1, with unresolved D. The CDR3 length is 13 residues. Germline V CDR1 and CDR2: SGHRS, YFSETQ. Trimming cost V 0 bases and J 3 bases, with 6 bases left between them. The CDR3 protein is CASSLGQYTEAFF. The DNA for the CDR3 is TGCGCCAGCAGCTTGGGCCAGTACACTGAAGCTTTCTTT.

The rearrangement uses TRBV12-3 or TRBV12-4 and TRBJ2-1; TRBD2 agrees at 11 bases. V lost 6 bases and J lost 16; bases outside the gene matches: 11. The CDR3 loop spans 13 amino acids. The CDR3 nucleotides are TGTGCCAGCAGGGGTGTCCTAGCGGGGGGACTTTTCTTC. Translated: CASRGVLAGGLFF.

This chain connects TRBV9 to TRBJ2-1, with 9 bases aligning to TRBD2. The J segment lost 8 bases and the V segment lost 3 bases, leaving 9 bases of the junction unmatched. The CDR3 has 15 residues. CDR1 is SGDLS, CDR2 YYNGEE, per germline. CDR3 residues: CASSALSGGIDEQFF. The CDR3 DNA is TGTGCCAGCAGCGCCTTGAGCGGGGGGATCGATGAGCAGTTCTTC.

The rearrangement links TRBV6-5 to TRBJ2-5; TRBD1 agrees at 7 bases. Unmatched junction bases numbered 11, after V lost 6 bases and J lost 4 bases. Germline V gene data show CDR1 as MNHEY and CDR2 as SVGAGI. There are 15 residues in the CDR3. The CDR3 nucleotides are TGTGCCAGCAGCCCCGACGACAGGGCATTAGAGACCCAGTACTTC. This translates into CASSPDDRALETQYF.

V and J are TRBV13 and TRBJ1-1; 10 nucleotides match TRBD1. CDR1 is PRHDT, CDR2 FYEKMQ, per germline (reference sequence). This CDR3 comprises 15 residues. The trim removed 4 bases at V and 10 bases at J, leaving 12 bases unmatched. CDR3 in amino acids: CASSSTDRGLSGAFF. CDR3 DNA: TGTGCCAGCAGCTCTACTGACAGGGGGCTGAGTGGAGCTTTCTTT.

J is TRBJ2-7 and V is TRBV3-1 (or the pseudogene TRBV3-2); the D gene is possibly TRBD2 (5 bases). V was trimmed by 0 bases and J by 9 bases, leaving 18 bases between them. Germline V CDR1 and CDR2: LGHDT, YNNKEL (reference sequence). This CDR3 has 15 amino acids. CDR3 protein: CASSQEVGLPVRQYF. The CDR3 DNA reads as TGTGCCAGCAGCCAAGAGGTCGGACTCCCCGTGCGGCAGTACTTC.

V usage is TRBV29-1 and J usage is TRBJ1-4, with 8 bases matching TRBD1. The CDR3 consists of 12 residues. CDR1 is SQVTM, CDR2 ANQGSEA, per germline. Losses at the gene ends were 4 bases for V and 12 bases for J; bases not matched to a gene: 7. In nucleotides, the CDR3 is TGCAGCGTTGCGGACAGGGACCCCCAACTGTTTTTT. Its translation is CSVADRDPQLFF.

The rearrangement uses TRBV6-4 and TRBJ2-7, with 7 positions matching TRBD1. The CDR3 runs to 13 residues. The V gene end was trimmed by 9 bases and the J gene end by 3 bases; junction bases not matched to a gene: 8. Germline CDR1 MRHNA, CDR2 SNTAGT. The CDR3 region has the DNA TGTGCCAGGGACCTGGACAGGAACTACGAGCAGTACTTC. This codes for CARDLDRNYEQYF.

CDR3 bases: TGTGCCAGCAGTGACACGGACAGGAACACTGAAGCTTTCTTT. Translation: CASSDTDRNTEAFF. The chain carries TRBV6-4 and TRBJ1-1; D might be TRBD1 (6 bases). Germline values: CDR1 MRHNA, CDR2 SNTAGT. The CDR3 is made up of 14 amino acids. Trimming removed 2 bases at V and 1 base at J, with 8 bases between.

V is TRBV27 and J is TRBJ2-1; 11 bases are shared with TRBD2. The CDR3 length is 16 residues. CDR1 and CDR2 (germline): MNHEY, SMNVEV (reference sequence). With V trimmed by 1 base and J by 5 bases, 4 bases remained unmatched. The CDR3 nucleotides are TGTGCCAGCAGTTTATTTGGGACTAGCGGTCACAATGAGCAGTTCTTC. It translates to CASSLFGTSGHNEQFF.